Described below is a single T cell receptor (beta chain) sequence and its context. No antigen is known for it. The naive CD8 population came from CD45RO-negative cells selected for CCR7, without terminally differentiated effector memory CD45RA+ cells. The sample originates from a study of shared clonotypes between healthy human individuals. Study at large: Plates per donor: three CD4 naive, three CD4 memory, two CD8 naive, one CD8 memory. Findings and caveats of the study: The four-donor shared clonotypes exceeded non-shared clonotypes in generation probability, with non-shared ones scoring lower. Shared across four donors were around 5% of the naive CD4 clonotypes. Tissue TCR repertoires likely differ from these blood-only repertoires.

Germline CDR1 and CDR2: LGHNA and YSLEER. The CDR3 length is 14 residues. V lost 1 base and J lost 8, with 12 bases in between. The protocol was immunoSEQ multiplex PCR, while the TCRdb copy is restricted to in-frame clones and leaves out a portion. The sample holds around 2.1 million clones; around 93% are singletons and the top ten take over 1.5%. The source is a man between 18 and 35 years old in good health. Some clones in this sample may be carry-over from other donors' samples. The sequenced sample consisted of naive CD8+ T cells from PBMCs. J is TRBJ2-1 and V is TRBV4-3; tentatively, D is TRBD1 or TRBD2 (5 bases each). The CDR3 bases are TGCGCCAGCAGCCAAGGCCGAGGGGCCTATGAGCAGTTCTTC. This translates into CASSQGRGAYEQFF.